The 28 T cell receptor beta chains presented below share a single source sample, sequenced in a study of T-cell reconstitution after alpha-beta-depleted transplantation in children. Unique molecular identifiers were used to barcode this TCRbeta library. TCRdb re-derived calls from the PCR reads in MiXCR, one entry per CDR3 protein. The table includes about 580,000 distinct CDR3 sequences, 23% detected once. The source was PBMCs, mostly from graft donor cells, collected 360 days after TCRalphabeta/CD19-depleted stem cell transplant. These receptors all stem from a boy under two years old who had a stem cell transplant for acute myeloid leukemia, so the T cells may come from the graft donor.

This clonotype was detected a few times. The V and J genes are TRBV20-1 and TRBJ2-7; 9 bases line up with TRBD1. There are 14 residues in the CDR3. V dropped 3 bases and J dropped 6; count of bases not matched to a gene: 9. CDR1 and CDR2 (germline): DFQATT, SNEGSKA (reference sequence). CDR3 coding DNA: TGCAGTGCTAGGCCCCGGGACAGGGTACCCGAGCAGTACTTC. Translation: CSARPRDRVPEQYF.

The table lists this clonotype with many counts. This sequence joins TRBV7-2 and TRBJ2-3; D remains ambiguous. CDR3 size: 13 residues. Germline CDR1 SGHTA, CDR2 FQGNSA. The germline V and J ends were trimmed by 1 base and 5 bases, with 7 bases remaining between them. The CDR3 DNA follows: TGTGCCAGCAGCTTAGGGTTAAAAGATACGCAGTATTTT. It yields the protein CASSLGLKDTQYF.

The rearrangement joins TRBV6-6 to TRBJ1-2, with D maybe TRBD1 (5 bases). CDR3 length: 14 amino acids. Germline assignment: CDR1 MNHNY and CDR2 SVGAGI (reference sequence). V dropped 8 bases and J dropped 0 bases, with 13 bases sitting between them. CDR3 sequence (DNA): TGTGCCAGCCGCGACAGTATAGCTAACTATGGCTACACCTTC. Its translation is CASRDSIANYGYTF.

The chain recombines TRBV4-1 with TRBJ1-1, with D uncertain. The ends were cut back, 0 bases at V and 9 bases at J, with 14 bases in the middle. Germline V CDR1 and CDR2: MGHRA, YSYEKL. CDR3 size: 14 residues. The CDR3 loop is CASSQDSHSLKAFF. For the CDR3, the DNA is TGCGCCAGCAGCCAAGACTCGCACTCCCTGAAAGCTTTCTTT.

In its sample, this clonotype was seen many times. V is TRBV24-1 and J is TRBJ2-5; no firm D call. V lost 4 bases to trimming and J lost 5 bases, with 10 bases between them. The germline V gene has CDR1 KGHDR and CDR2 SFDVKD. This CDR3 is built from 13 residues. The CDR3 DNA reads TGTGCCACCAGTGAGGTAGGGCGGGAGACCCAGTACTTC. It codes for CATSEVGRETQYF.

This clonotype was counted only a few times. The V gene is TRBV2, the J gene TRBJ2-3; D gene uncertain. The CDR3 spans 11 residues. Germline lookup yields CDR1 SNHLY and CDR2 FYNNEI. V was clipped by 9 bases and J by 8 bases, with 12 bases between them. This chain's CDR3 is CASSTTGTQYF. The CDR3 DNA follows: TGTGCCAGTAGCACCACGGGTACGCAGTATTTT.

This chain joins TRBV6-5 and TRBJ2-1; D call uncertain. The CDR3 runs to 12 residues. Per germline, CDR1 MNHEY and CDR2 SVGAGI. The V end was cut by 0 bases, the J end by 5 bases, with 2 bases between. The CDR3 nucleotides read TGTGCCAGCAGTTACTCTGACAATGAGCAGTTCTTC. It translates to CASSYSDNEQFF.

This chain connects TRBV12-3 or TRBV12-4 to TRBJ2-3, with D perhaps assigned TRBD1 or TRBD2 (5 bases each). The CDR3 is made up of 15 amino acids. The V end lost 4 bases, the J end lost 1 base, and 12 bases lay between the germline ends. DNA for the CDR3: TGTGCCAGCAGTTCGGTGGGGGAACGCACAGATACGCAGTATTTT. Its translation is CASSSVGERTDTQYF.

The chain carries TRBV20-1 and TRBJ2-1, with 9 bases lining up with TRBD2. Germline V gives CDR1 DFQATT, CDR2 SNEGSKA (reference sequence). This CDR3 is 16 amino acids long. V trimming: 1 base; J trimming: 8 bases; junction bases outside the gene matches: 12. CDR3 residues: CSARALAGERKDEQFF. Written as DNA, the CDR3 is TGCAGTGCTAGAGCTTTAGCGGGGGAAAGGAAAGATGAGCAGTTCTTC.

This clonotype came up a few times. CDR3 nucleotides: TGTGCCAGCAGTTTCCTACAGGGTAGGAACACTGAAGCTTTCTTT. It encodes CASSFLQGRNTEAFF. The V and J genes are TRBV27 and TRBJ1-1, with D maybe TRBD1 (6 bases). The CDR3 contains 15 residues. CDR1 and CDR2 from the germline V gene are MNHEY and SMNVEV (reference sequence). The germline V and J ends were trimmed by 3 bases and 1 base, with 12 bases remaining between them.

V usage is TRBV5-5 and J usage is TRBJ2-1; D might be TRBD1 or TRBD2, each matching 6 bases. Germline V gene sequence: CDR1 SGHKS, CDR2 YYEKEE (reference sequence). The length of the CDR3 is 16 residues. The V gene lost 4 bases and the J gene lost 0 bases, with 14 bases spanning the gap. The chain's CDR3 is CASSTGTGGSYNEQFF. Here the CDR3 DNA reads TGTGCCAGCAGCACAGGGACCGGGGGCTCCTACAATGAGCAGTTCTTC.

This clonotype has a count of ten or more. The chain couples TRBV25-1 to TRBJ1-2; 7 bases match TRBD1. From germline, CDR1 is MGHDK and CDR2 SYGVNS. Trimming at V came to 2 bases and at J to 1 base, leaving 4 bases not matched to a gene. The CDR3 consists of 15 residues. Here the CDR3 reads CASSEVQGGNYGYTF. The CDR3 region has the DNA TGTGCCAGCAGTGAAGTGCAGGGGGGTAACTATGGCTACACCTTC.

The V call is TRBV7-6, the J call TRBJ2-1; 9 positions agree with TRBD2. This CDR3 comprises 17 residues. The trim removed 1 base at V and 6 bases at J, leaving 10 bases unmatched. The V gene's germline CDR1 is SGHVS and CDR2 FNYEAQ. The DNA of the CDR3 is TGTGCCAGCAGCTTAGATTACGCGGGGGGGCTCCCCAATGAGCAGTTCTTC. Translating gives CASSLDYAGGLPNEQFF. Full variable domain (missing parts from reference TRBV7-6 and TRBJ2-1): GAGVSQSPRYKVTKRGQDVALRCDPISGHVSLYWYRQALGQGPEFLTYFNYEAQQDKSGLPNDRFSAERPEGSISTLTIQRTEQRDSAMYRCASSLDYAGGLPNEQFFGPGTRLTVL.

This clonotype was found a few times. The chain couples TRBV6-1 to TRBJ2-7; no definite D call. Trimming took 5 bases from V and 0 from J, leaving 8 bases between them. This CDR3 region has 13 residues. The germline V gene has CDR1 MNHNS and CDR2 SASEGT. The CDR3 DNA reads TGTGCCAGCAGTAGGGTAGCCTCCTACGAGCAGTACGTC. Protein product: CASSRVASYEQYV.

Ten or more counts support this clonotype. V is TRBV5-1 and J is TRBJ2-1; 7 bases agree with TRBD2. This CDR3 comprises 18 residues. Germline CDR1 and CDR2: SGHRS and YFSETQ. The junction had 15 bases not matched to a gene; V was cut back by 0 bases and J by 6 bases. The CDR3 nucleotides are TGCGCCAGCAGCTTGGGTCCCAGCGGGGTACCCACCCTCAATGAGCAGTTCTTC. Protein: CASSLGPSGVPTLNEQFF.

In its sample, this clonotype was seen many times. This chain connects TRBV7-6 to TRBJ2-7, with D maybe TRBD1 (5 bases). V shed 1 base and J shed 0 bases, with 7 bases lying between them. The CDR3 spans 14 residues. Looked up from germline, CDR1 is SGHVS and CDR2 is FNYEAQ. This CDR3 is CASSLDRSSYEQYV. The CDR3 DNA reads TGTGCCAGCAGCTTAGACAGGAGCTCCTACGAGCAGTACGTC.

In this sample, this clonotype turned up a few times. CDR3 sequence (DNA): TGTGCCAGCAGCTTAGCCTTTGGGGAGACCCAGTACTTC. The encoded protein is CASSLAFGETQYF. This sequence joins TRBV11-2 and TRBJ2-5; unclear D gene. The V gene's germline CDR1 is SGHAT and CDR2 FQNNGV. V was trimmed by 1 base and J by 5 bases, leaving 8 bases between them. The length of the CDR3 is 13 residues. The full variable domain, in which reference TRBV11-2 and TRBJ2-5 provide the parts outside the CDR3, is EAGVAQSPRYKIIEKRQSVAFWCNPISGHATLYWYQQILGQGPKLLIQFQNNGVVDDSQLPKDRFSAERLKGVDSTLKIQPAKLEDSAVYLCASSLAFGETQYFGPGTRLLVL.

The chain carries TRBV10-3 and TRBJ2-3; D gene unclear. This CDR3 has 13 amino acids. V was clipped by 4 bases and J by 2 bases, with 7 bases between them. Germline-derived CDR1 and CDR2 are ENHRY and SYGVKD. CDR3 nucleotides: TGTGCCATCAGTGGTGGGGTCACAGATACGCAGTATTTT. Its protein product is CAISGGVTDTQYF.

This clonotype has ten or more counts. The chain uses TRBV7-2 and TRBJ2-7, with D perhaps TRBD1 (5 bases). The germline CDR1 and CDR2 sequences are SGHTA and FQGNSA. The V end was cut by 2 bases, the J end by 2 bases, with 10 bases between. The length of the CDR3 is 14 residues. The CDR3 nucleotides read TGTGCCAGCAGCTTACGCAGGGCCCCCTACGAGCAGTACGTC. Translated, it gives CASSLRRAPYEQYV.

This clonotype has a handful of counts. The rearrangement joins TRBV12-3 or TRBV12-4 to TRBJ2-1; 8 bases fit TRBD2. The V segment lost 5 bases and the J segment 3 bases; nucleotides outside the gene matches: 6. The CDR3 length is 15 residues. DNA for the CDR3: TGTGCCAGCAGTCCTCGTAGCGGGGACTACAATGAGCAGTTCTTC. Protein sequence: CASSPRSGDYNEQFF.

This clonotype occurred many times. The gene calls are TRBV7-8 and TRBJ2-7; 9 nucleotides match TRBD1. Trimming at V came to 4 bases and at J to 2 bases, leaving 6 bases not matched to a gene. Germline CDR1 is SGHVS and CDR2 is FQNEAQ. The CDR3 extends over 15 amino acids. The chain's CDR3 is CASSSPGQGAYEQYF. In DNA, the CDR3 is TGTGCCAGCAGCTCCCCGGGACAGGGAGCCTACGAGCAGTACTTC. Complete variable domain (other parts from reference TRBV7-8 and TRBJ2-7): GAGVSQSPRYKVAKRGQDVALRCDPISGHVSLFWYQQALGQGPEFLTYFQNEAQLDKSGLPSDRFFAERPEGSVSTLKIQRTQQEDSAVYLCASSSPGQGAYEQYFGPGTRLTVT.

V is TRBV28 and J is TRBJ2-1, with D perhaps being TRBD1 or TRBD2 (5 bases each). The CDR3 runs 15 residues. From germline, CDR1 is MDHEN and CDR2 SYDVKM. Between the trimmed V and J ends, which lost 6 bases and 4 bases, there was a span of 16 bases. CDR3 residues: CASRLHRDGYNEQFF. As DNA, the CDR3 is TGTGCCAGCAGACTCCACCGGGACGGATACAATGAGCAGTTCTTC.

The chain uses TRBV6-2 or TRBV6-3 and TRBJ2-6, with TRBD1 as a possible D gene (6 bases). The V gene's germline CDR1 is MNHEY and CDR2 SVGEGT. This CDR3 is 16 amino acids long. The V end lost 2 bases, the J end lost 2 bases, and 10 bases lay between the germline ends. The CDR3 nucleotides are TGTGCCAGCAGTTACAACAGGGTAGCTGGGGCCAACGTCCTGACTTTC. It yields the protein CASSYNRVAGANVLTF.

This clonotype was seen repeatedly, ten times or more. The chain has TRBV2 and TRBJ1-3, with 7 bases matching TRBD1. This CDR3 is 14 amino acids long. In germline, CDR1 is SNHLY, CDR2 FYNNEI. Trimming cost V 6 bases and J 0 bases; bases outside gene matches: 2. DNA of the CDR3: TGTGCCAGCAGGGGACAGCTCTCTGGAAACACCATATATTTT. This sequence encodes CASRGQLSGNTIYF.

This clonotype came up many times. The chain carries TRBV20-1 and TRBJ2-7; D may correspond to TRBD1 or TRBD2 (5 bases each). The CDR3 runs to 17 residues. Germline values: CDR1 DFQATT, CDR2 SNEGSKA (reference sequence). The ends were cut back, 2 bases at V and 0 bases at J, with 20 bases in the middle. CDR3 sequence (DNA): TGCAGTGCTAGATCTTTGCCGGGACCCACTAGCTCCTACGAGCAGTACGTC. This encodes CSARSLPGPTSSYEQYV.

This chain links TRBV24-1 with TRBJ2-3; D not resolved. Germline V lookup: CDR1 KGHDR, CDR2 SFDVKD. V lost 7 bases, J lost 6 bases, and 16 bases lay in between. CDR3 size: 14 residues. The CDR3, as DNA: TGTGCCACCAGCACCCGAAGACGAGGCGATACGCAGTATTTT. This gives the protein CATSTRRRGDTQYF.

Many counts were recorded for this clonotype. The chain couples TRBV6-2 or TRBV6-3 to TRBJ1-2, with a tentative D call TRBD1 (5 bases). V shed 7 bases and J shed 7 bases, with 16 bases lying between them. The CDR3 contains 13 residues. In germline, CDR1 is MNHEY, CDR2 SVGEGT. The CDR3 DNA sequence: TGTGCCAGCAACACAGGCTCCGATTCTGGCTACACCTTC. Translating gives CASNTGSDSGYTF.

The chain uses TRBV7-2 and TRBJ2-5, with D maybe TRBD2 (6 bases). Germline CDR1 is SGHTA and CDR2 is FQGNSA. CDR3 size: 16 residues. Trimming shortened V by 7 bases and J by 2 bases, and 20 bases separated the two germline ends. CDR3 sequence reads: CASISYLGGEQETQYF. In DNA form, the CDR3 reads TGTGCCAGCATCTCTTACCTAGGCGGGGAACAAGAGACCCAGTACTTC.